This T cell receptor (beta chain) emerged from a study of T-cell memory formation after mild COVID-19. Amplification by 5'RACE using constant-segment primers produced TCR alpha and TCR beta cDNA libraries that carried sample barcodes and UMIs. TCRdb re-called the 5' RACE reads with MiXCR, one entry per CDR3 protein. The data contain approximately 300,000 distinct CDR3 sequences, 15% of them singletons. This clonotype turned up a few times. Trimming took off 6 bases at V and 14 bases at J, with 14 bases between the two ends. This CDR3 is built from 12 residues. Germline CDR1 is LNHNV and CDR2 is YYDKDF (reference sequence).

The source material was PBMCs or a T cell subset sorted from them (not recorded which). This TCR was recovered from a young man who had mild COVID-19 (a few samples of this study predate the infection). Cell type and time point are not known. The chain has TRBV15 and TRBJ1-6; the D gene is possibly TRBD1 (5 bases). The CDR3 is CATRRDSATLHF. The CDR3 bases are TGTGCCACCAGGCGGGACTCGGCCACCCTCCACTTT. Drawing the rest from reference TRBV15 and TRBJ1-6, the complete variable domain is DAMVIQNPRYQVTQFGKPVTLSCSQTLNHNVMYWYQQKSSQAPKLLFHYYDKDFNNEADTPDNFQSRRPNTSFCFLDIRSPGLGDTAMYLCATRRDSATLHFGNGTRLTVT.